This TCR beta chain was documented in a study of T cell changes during pregnancy in multiple sclerosis. Sequencing was performed with immunoSEQ multiplex PCR; in TCRdb, only in-frame clones are kept and a portion is missing. The profile shows some 66,000 clones, more than 85% of them singletons. This sequence was found in a female donor with multiple sclerosis, enrolled in a pregnancy study. Sample: CD8+ T cells from peripheral blood mononuclear cells, taken before pregnancy.

The CDR3 region has the DNA TGTGCCAGCAGCTCCCTTCCGAGGGGGTTAGTGAATGAGCAGTTCTTC. Its protein product is CASSSLPRGLVNEQFF. The genes are TRBV4-2 and TRBJ2-1; perhaps TRBD1 as D (6 bases). CDR3 length: 16 amino acids. Germline lookup yields CDR1 LGHNA and CDR2 YNFKEQ. The V and J ends lost 5 bases and 7 bases respectively, with 21 bases between them.